This T cell receptor beta chain was identified during a study of beta chain features in type 1 diabetes (dated by TCRdb to 2017 to 2018). Turning to the overall study: Mean age, gender distribution, total cell number and subset yield did not differ between patients and healthy donors. Whereas all 30 or so donors provided naive and central memory subsets, regulatory and stem cell-like memory subsets were isolated from just 8 patients and roughly 8 healthy donors. The study compared TCRB repertoires of sorted circulating CD4+ T cell subsets between recently diagnosed type 1 diabetes patients and matched healthy donors. A total of 90 million to 120 million sorted cells were examined across all samples, and a strong correlation was observed between cell number per subset and RNA yield.

The entire isolated RNA was reverse transcribed using the High Capacity cDNA Reverse Transcription Kit, and thus expressed TCRB transcripts were sequenced. Deep immunoSEQ sequencing was performed on naive, central memory and regulatory T cell samples, with an average of roughly 3.6 million total reads per sample. After sorted cells were lysed in RLT buffer, RNA was extracted with DNase-treated RNeasy Micro or Mini kits, with the choice depending on cell number. To prevent cross-contamination, every cell subset was processed on its own, while patient and healthy donor samples were processed together. The immunoSEQ multiplex PCR was used to amplify TCRB sequences from cDNA, generating 87-bp fragments that spanned the CDR3 region. Sequencing of the amplicons was done on the Illumina HiSeq platform. On the study's bioinformatics: PCR bias was corrected computationally using synthetic template baselines, and reads within Hamming distance 2 were collapsed, with unmergeable singletons discarded. Reads were aligned against IMGT so that V, D and J genes, CDR3 length and insertions or deletions at six rearrangement sites could be assigned. Within each subset, clonotype counts were normalized to the number of sorted cells before true diversity and Gini coefficients were calculated with the tcR R package. The overlap coefficient, calculated on TCRB nucleotide sequences, was used to measure repertoire sharing. Not all clones reach the TCRdb copy of this immuneACCESS table, which keeps in-frame sequences only. Checked studies attribute under half of the gap to unresolved V genes and leave the rest unexplained. The DNA gave D and trimming, while V, J and clone size come from that table. The sample yields 120,000 or so clones; 15% to 20% were counted once. 2% to 3% of the sample lies in the top ten.

The study at large found these results: Naive, central memory and regulatory TCRB repertoires appeared to be more similar among patients than among healthy donors. PCR might favor shorter templates, but patient and control samples were amplified and corrected together, so any skew would affect both groups equally. Because cDNA was sequenced instead of genomic DNA, activated cells with high expression could be over-represented, although the groups did not differ in activation or CD3 levels. A moderate but significant shortening of TCRB CDR3 length was observed in type 1 diabetes patients in all four CD4+ subsets. Only small numbers of individuals were included in the HLA sub-analyses, which left unresolved whether HLA type had any influence on TCRB rearrangement. At VDJ recombination sites, patients with type 1 diabetes made fewer insertions and deleted more nucleotides, a pattern implying thymic rearrangement abnormalities.

Points on this clone: Which antigen it targets is not known. Nothing much larger sits one base from this clone, and base qualities are not available.

Unmatched junction bases come to 9, with V trimmed by 5 bases and J by 2 bases. The CDR3 covers 16 residues, taking in both the cysteine and the phenylalanine. The entry retains the CDR3 DNA only, 48 bases that are in frame from base 1. Each donor gave one peripheral blood draw, averaging roughly 100 mL, which was collected into heparinised tubes. A BD FACSAria II and a panel including CD45RO, CCR7, CD25, CD127, CD95 and CD27 were used to sort naive, central memory, regulatory and stem cell-like memory CD4+ T cells. Purity was above 95% for every sorted population. Right away, PBMCs were isolated by Lymphoprep density gradient centrifugation and were stained directly, with no culture step. So that batch effects would be minimized, each experiment stained and sorted samples in pairs, pairing one healthy donor with one patient.

This sequence was found in a man aged 25-45 years with type 1 diabetes. This chain joins TRBV23-1 to TRBJ1-5, with TRBD1 identical over 7 junction bases. TRBV23-1 is an ORF for which the function is uncertain. The sequenced sample consisted of central memory CD4+ T cells from blood. The DNA is as follows: TGCGCCAGCAGTGGAAGGGGGCGCGTTCGCAATCAGCCCCAGCATTTT. The translation is CASSGRGRVRNQPQHF.